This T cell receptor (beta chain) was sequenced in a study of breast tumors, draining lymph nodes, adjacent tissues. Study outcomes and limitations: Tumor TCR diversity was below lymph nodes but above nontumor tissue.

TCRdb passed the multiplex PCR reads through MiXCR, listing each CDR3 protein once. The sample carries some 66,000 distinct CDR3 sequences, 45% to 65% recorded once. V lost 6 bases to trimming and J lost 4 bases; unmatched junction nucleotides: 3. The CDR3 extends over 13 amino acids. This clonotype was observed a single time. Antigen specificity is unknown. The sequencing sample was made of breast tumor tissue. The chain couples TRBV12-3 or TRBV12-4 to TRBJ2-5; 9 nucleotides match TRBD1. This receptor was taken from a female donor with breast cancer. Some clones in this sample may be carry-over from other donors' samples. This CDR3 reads CASRQTGGETQYF. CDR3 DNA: TGTGCCAGCAGGCAGACAGGGGGAGAGACCCAGTACTTC.